This record looks at one TCR beta chain sequence and its context. Antigen unknown. The germline V and J ends were trimmed by 5 bases and 1 base, with 13 bases remaining between them. This CDR3 has 14 amino acids. Germline assignment: CDR1 SGHRS and CDR2 YFSETQ. These data originate in a study of cytomegalovirus exposure and HLA in healthy donors. Points from the study as a whole: Across donors, most TCRs were seen rarely, yet some public ones were widespread.

The PCR had 60 Vbeta and 13 Jbeta primers. Assay: immunoSEQ multiplex PCR; the TCRdb copy retains only in-frame clones and omits some. The profile covers about 130,000 clones, with approximately 81% appearing a single time and less than 0.75% taken by the ten largest. Those who donated were healthy bone marrow donors. Likely unrecorded immune exposures existed in these nominally healthy donors. The gene calls are TRBV5-1 and TRBJ2-7; D might be TRBD1 (6 bases). This receptor was taken from a man between 18 and 29 years old in good health and CMV-seronegative. Sample: PBMCs. The CDR3 DNA is TGCGCCAGCAGACCCGGGACACCTTCCTACGAGCAGTACTTC. This sequence encodes CASRPGTPSYEQYF.